The 7 T cell receptor beta chains below were found in one sample sequenced in a study of response to subunit inactivated influenza vaccine. Via MiXCR, TCRdb re-called the RT-PCR reads, giving one row per CDR3 protein. The sample yields hundreds of thousands of distinct CDR3 sequences, over 9% seen once. The same sample was also used in a study of T cells expressing NK-cell markers. This second study says: Libraries used 5'RACE template switching adding universal primer site and UMIs.

The sample consisted of PBMCs from blood, taken on the day of vaccination. These receptors were obtained from a man aged 50 to 60 who received an inactivated influenza vaccine.

This clonotype appeared a few times. The rearrangement joins TRBV4-1 to TRBJ2-1, with TRBD2 matching 10 bases. Germline CDR1 is MGHRA and CDR2 is YSYEKL. The CDR3 sequence is 17 residues long. J was trimmed by 10 bases and V by 4 bases; bases with no gene match: 16. The CDR3 region is CASSRTFSGGSLGEQFF. DNA of the CDR3: TGCGCCAGCAGCCGGACCTTTAGCGGGGGGTCCCTAGGAGAGCAGTTCTTC.

V usage is TRBV12-3 or TRBV12-4 and J usage is TRBJ2-5; D is undetermined. The germline V and J ends were trimmed by 5 bases and 13 bases, with 17 bases remaining between them. CDR3 length equals 12 residues. The CDR3 is CASSPVPSLLYF. Written as DNA, the CDR3 is TGTGCCAGCAGTCCCGTGCCCAGTTTGTTGTACTTC.

This clonotype was counted only a few times. The gene calls are TRBV6-5 and TRBJ2-7; D unresolved. Per the germline V gene, CDR1 is MNHEY and CDR2 is SVGAGI. Trimming took off 0 bases at V and 3 bases at J, with 9 bases between the two ends. The CDR3 covers 14 residues. The CDR3 nucleotides read TGTGCCAGCAGTTACTCAATAAACAGCTACGAGCAGTACTTC. Translation: CASSYSINSYEQYF.

The chain has TRBV4-2 and TRBJ2-7; no reliable D call. CDR3 size: 15 residues. V dropped 1 base and J dropped 4 bases, with 14 bases sitting between them. The germline gives CDR1 LGHNA, CDR2 YNFKEQ. The CDR3 DNA is TGTGCCAGCAGCCAAGGATCTATGGCTCTATACGAGCAGTACTTC. Protein: CASSQGSMALYEQYF.

Only a few counts were recorded for this clonotype. The V and J genes are TRBV12-3 or TRBV12-4 and TRBJ1-6, with 8 bases lining up with TRBD1. This CDR3 contains 13 residues. V lost 8 bases and J lost 17; bases outside the gene matches: 14. As DNA, the CDR3 is TGTGCCAGCGCCCGGAATTCTCAGGACAGGGTCCACTTT. Protein: CASARNSQDRVHF.

V gene TRBV28 combines with J gene TRBJ1-5; D uncertain. The CDR3 runs to 13 residues. The germline gives CDR1 MDHEN, CDR2 SYDVKM. Between the trimmed V and J ends, which lost 2 bases and 3 bases, there was a span of 5 bases. The CDR3 bases are TGTGCCAGCAGTTTACGGAACAATCAGCCCCAGCATTTT. Protein sequence: CASSLRNNQPQHF. The whole variable domain, remainder taken from reference TRBV28 and TRBJ1-5, is DVKVTQSSRYLVKRTGEKVFLECVQDMDHENMFWYRQDPGLGLRLIYFSYDVKMKEKGDIPEGYSVSREKKERFSLILESASTNQTSMYLCASSLRNNQPQHFGDGTRLSIL.

This chain links TRBV27 with TRBJ1-5; 9 bases agree with TRBD1. The CDR3 runs 15 residues. The germline V gene has CDR1 MNHEY and CDR2 SMNVEV (reference sequence). Trimming took 6 bases from V and 5 from J; bases not matched to a gene: 8. The CDR3 DNA follows: TGTGCCAGCAGCCCACGACAGGGGGTGTATCAGCCCCAGCATTTT. Translating it yields CASSPRQGVYQPQHF.